One sample yielded the 25 T cell receptor beta chains listed below, sequenced in a study of T-cell reconstitution after alpha-beta-depleted transplantation in children. Using unique molecular identifiers, the investigators prepared the TCRbeta library. TCRdb passed the PCR reads through MiXCR, listing each CDR3 protein once. The table includes approximately 1,000,000 distinct CDR3 sequences, roughly 29% detected once. This sample comprised PBMCs, mostly from graft donor cells, obtained 360 days after TCRalphabeta/CD19-depleted stem cell transplant. These receptors were obtained from a boy under three years old who had a stem cell transplant for SCID, so the T cells may come from the graft donor.

This clonotype was seen only a few times. The J gene is TRBJ2-1, the V gene TRBV7-8; the match to TRBD2 covers 8 bases. Germline V gives CDR1 SGHVS, CDR2 FQNEAQ. This CDR3 is 20 amino acids long. The V segment lost 1 base and the J segment 0 bases; nucleotides outside the gene matches: 14. The CDR3 sequence: CASSLGWSSGGPSSYNEQFF. The CDR3, as DNA: TGTGCCAGCAGCTTAGGTTGGTCCAGCGGGGGACCTAGCTCCTACAATGAGCAGTTCTTC.

This clonotype was counted between two and nine times. This chain links TRBV11-2 with TRBJ2-7; TRBD2 agrees at 9 bases. Germline V gene lookup returns CDR1 SGHAT and CDR2 FQNNGV. This CDR3 is built from 15 residues. J gave up 2 bases and V 2 bases, and 4 bases lay outside the gene matches. DNA for the CDR3: TGTGCCAGCAGCTTAAGCGGGGGGCCTACCTACGAGCAGTACTTC. It translates to CASSLSGGPTYEQYF.

The V gene is TRBV4-1, the J gene TRBJ2-1, with D tentatively TRBD1 (6 bases). V was clipped by 1 base and J by 0 bases, with 10 bases between them. The CDR3 loop spans 16 amino acids. Germline V lookup: CDR1 MGHRA, CDR2 YSYEKL. This CDR3 is CASSQAQGRSYNEQFF. CDR3 coding DNA: TGCGCCAGCAGCCAAGCACAGGGTCGCTCCTACAATGAGCAGTTCTTC.

This clonotype was counted between two and nine times. The chain uses TRBV27 and TRBJ2-3; D gene uncertain. The CDR3 runs 14 residues. V shed 2 bases and J shed 2 bases, with 8 bases lying between them. Germline assignment: CDR1 MNHEY and CDR2 SMNVEV (reference sequence). The CDR3 sequence: CASSLIQYTDTQYF. The CDR3 region has the DNA TGTGCCAGCAGTTTAATCCAATACACAGATACGCAGTATTTT.

V and J are TRBV4-2 and TRBJ1-1; D remains ambiguous. The V end was cut by 1 base, the J end by 5 bases, with 11 bases between. CDR1 and CDR2 (germline): LGHNA, YNFKEQ. This CDR3 region has 14 residues. In DNA, the CDR3 is TGTGCCAGCAGCCAAGTCGGGGTCGGGACTGAAGCTTTCTTT. Encoded protein: CASSQVGVGTEAFF.

This clonotype was seen more than once but under ten times. The V gene is TRBV20-1, the J gene TRBJ2-1; tentative D call: TRBD1 (6 bases). V gave up 2 bases and J gave up 0 bases, with 20 bases separating them. Germline CDR1 DFQATT, CDR2 SNEGSKA (reference sequence). The CDR3 consists of 18 residues. DNA of the CDR3: TGCAGTGCTAGATCCAACCCTGGGGGCGGACGCTCCTACAATGAGCAGTTCTTC. Its translation is CSARSNPGGGRSYNEQFF.

This clonotype showed up many times. V is TRBV7-8 and J is TRBJ1-4; 7 nucleotides agree with TRBD1. V lost 5 bases, J lost 6 bases, and 9 bases stayed unmatched. Germline V lookup: CDR1 SGHVS, CDR2 FQNEAQ. This CDR3 is 15 amino acids long. Here the CDR3 DNA reads TGTGCCAGCAGCCGTACTGAACAGGGGCATGAAAAACTGTTTTTT. Protein sequence: CASSRTEQGHEKLFF.

The chain is built from TRBV7-2 and TRBJ2-3; D is perhaps TRBD1 or TRBD2 (6 bases each). Germline CDR1 reads SGHTA; CDR2 reads FQGNSA. The V end was cut by 8 bases, the J end by 3 bases, with 18 bases between. This CDR3 is built from 15 residues. This chain's CDR3 is CASVRGAGRTDTQYF. CDR3 DNA: TGTGCCAGCGTGAGGGGGGCTGGGCGTACAGATACGCAGTATTTT.

In regard to this clonotype: The junction and the germline gene differ at one end; a read error may be behind it. V and J are TRBV6-2 or TRBV6-3 and TRBJ2-3, with D possibly being TRBD1 or TRBD2 (5 bases each). Germline assignment: CDR1 MNHEY and CDR2 SVGEGT. CDR3 size: 16 residues. DNA for the CDR3: TGCGCCAGCAGCCCCGGGACGACCTACGTGGAAGATACGCAGTATTTT. It encodes CASSPGTTYVEDTQYF.

The sample holds one count of this clonotype. Likely a read error: the CDR3 ends without its conserved phenylalanine or tryptophan. CDR3 in amino acids: CASSYYSYNEQFS. CDR3 bases: TGCGCCAGCAGCTACTACTCCTACAATGAGCAGTTCTCC. This chain joins TRBV5-1 and TRBJ2-1; D is unclear. V dropped 3 bases and J dropped 0 bases, with 4 bases sitting between them. Germline V gives CDR1 SGHRS, CDR2 YFSETQ. The CDR3 is made up of 13 amino acids.

The rearrangement joins TRBV6-2 or TRBV6-3 to TRBJ2-7; D remains ambiguous. The V and J ends lost 5 bases and 3 bases respectively, with 11 bases between them. In germline, CDR1 is MNHEY, CDR2 SVGEGT. The length of the CDR3 is 13 residues. The CDR3 nucleotides read TGTGCCAGCAGTAGAAGTATGGACTACGAGCAGTACTTC. Translating gives CASSRSMDYEQYF.

The chain recombines TRBV27 with TRBJ2-2; D is undetermined. V dropped 1 base and J dropped 0 bases, with 12 bases sitting between them. Germline V CDR1 and CDR2: MNHEY, SMNVEV (reference sequence). The CDR3 totals 17 residues. CDR3 nucleotide sequence: TGTGCCAGCAGTTTATGGTCCAGGCTAACGAACACCGGGGAGCTGTTTTTT. It codes for CASSLWSRLTNTGELFF.

This sequence joins TRBV12-3 or TRBV12-4 and TRBJ2-3; 9 bases map to TRBD2. V trimming: 1 base; J trimming: 11 bases; junction bases outside the gene matches: 13. The CDR3 contains 16 residues. The CDR3 loop is CASSLGDWGGGAQQYF. The CDR3 region has the DNA TGTGCCAGCAGTTTAGGGGATTGGGGCGGGGGGGCCCAGCAGTATTTT.

The rearrangement uses TRBV12-3 or TRBV12-4 and TRBJ2-1; D gene unclear. Trimming left V 6 bases short and J 6 bases short, with 15 bases between. The CDR3 is 14 amino acids. The CDR3 reads CASRYERISNEQFF. CDR3 nucleotides: TGTGCCAGCAGATACGAGAGGATTAGCAATGAGCAGTTCTTC.

The rearrangement uses TRBV7-2 and TRBJ2-7; perhaps TRBD1 as D (6 bases). The CDR3 is 15 amino acids. Germline V gene lookup returns CDR1 SGHTA and CDR2 FQGNSA. Trimming shortened V by 5 bases and J by 5 bases, and 19 bases separated the two germline ends. The CDR3 nucleotides are TGTGCCAGCAGCCCCCGACAGGTACTGCGGGACGAGCAGTACTTC. It translates to CASSPRQVLRDEQYF.

The chain uses TRBV5-1 and TRBJ2-1; maybe TRBD2 (7 bases). Germline loops: CDR1 SGHRS, CDR2 YFSETQ. The CDR3 spans 12 residues. Trimming left V 4 bases short and J 12 bases short, with 14 bases between. As DNA, the CDR3 is TGCGCCAGCAGCAACGAGGGGGGGACGCAGTTCTTC. Translation gives CASSNEGGTQFF.

In this sample, this clonotype turned up once. J is TRBJ1-5 and V is TRBV12-3 or TRBV12-4, with TRBD1 identical over 7 bases. The trim removed 2 bases at V and 6 bases at J, leaving 10 bases unmatched. CDR3 length: 16 amino acids. The CDR3 spells CASSLKGQLTGQPQHF. In nucleotides, the CDR3 is TGTGCCAGCAGTTTAAAGGGACAGTTGACGGGTCAGCCCCAGCATTTT.

This chain connects TRBV29-1 to TRBJ1-1; D is ambiguous. This CDR3 comprises 14 residues. Germline assignment: CDR1 SQVTM and CDR2 ANQGSEA. Trimming cost V 1 base and J 8 bases, with 17 bases left between them. This CDR3 reads CSVEGAFNGDEAFF. CDR3 in DNA: TGCAGCGTTGAAGGTGCTTTCAACGGAGACGAAGCTTTCTTT. Using reference TRBV29-1 and TRBJ1-1 for the parts outside the CDR3, the full variable domain is SAVISQKPSRDICQRGTSLTIQCQVDSQVTMMFWYRQQPGQSLTLIATANQGSEATYESGFVIDKFPISRPNLTFSTLTVSNMSPEDSSIYLCSVEGAFNGDEAFFGQGTRLTVV.

This clonotype was counted between two and nine times. The chain uses TRBV10-3 and TRBJ1-2; D might be TRBD1 (5 bases). This CDR3 is 13 amino acids long. CDR1 ENHRY and CDR2 SYGVKD come from the germline V gene. The V end lost 5 bases, the J end lost 4 bases, and 11 bases lay between the germline ends. DNA of the CDR3: TGTGCCATCAGTCCGACAGCCTCCTATGGCTACACCTTC. Its translation is CAISPTASYGYTF.

The table lists this clonotype with a few counts. This chain links TRBV13 with TRBJ1-2; D gene uncertain. The germline V gene has CDR1 PRHDT and CDR2 FYEKMQ (reference sequence). Trimming stripped 3 bases from V and 5 bases from J, with 28 bases between. There are 19 residues in the CDR3. The CDR3 coding sequence is TGTGCCAGCAGCTTCGGTCCGTCGGGCGCATCCGTTTCTCTTTATGGCTACACCTTC. Translating it yields CASSFGPSGASVSLYGYTF. Based on the CDR3 plus reference TRBV13 and TRBJ1-2, the full variable domain is AAGVIQSPRHLIKEKRETATLKCYPIPRHDTVYWYQQGPGQDPQFLISFYEKMQSDKGSIPDRFSAQQFSDYHSELNMSSLELGDSALYFCASSFGPSGASVSLYGYTFGSGTRLTVV.

This clonotype was seen more than once but under ten times. The chain links TRBV12-3 or TRBV12-4 to TRBJ2-1, with 8 bases that match TRBD2. The J segment lost 2 bases and the V segment lost 3 bases, leaving 3 bases of the junction unmatched. The CDR3 is made up of 15 amino acids. CDR3 in DNA: TGTGCCAGCAGTTTTACCGGGGGGGCCTACAATGAGCAGTTCTTC. Translated, it gives CASSFTGGAYNEQFF.

The chain joins TRBV20-1 to TRBJ2-1; TRBD1 matches at 7 bases. CDR3 size: 15 residues. From germline, CDR1 is DFQATT and CDR2 SNEGSKA (reference sequence). V was pared by 6 bases and J by 1 base, with 9 bases of the junction left unmatched. CDR3 DNA: TGCAGTGCCGTCGACAGGGTCTTGTCCTACAATGAGCAGTTCTTC. Its translation is CSAVDRVLSYNEQFF.

V is TRBV4-2 and J is TRBJ2-7, with D hard to call. Germline V gene lookup returns CDR1 LGHNA and CDR2 YNFKEQ. V shed 2 bases and J shed 2 bases, with 13 bases lying between them. The CDR3 is 15 residues long. The CDR3, as DNA: TGTGCCAGCAGCCAACAGTATTACACCGCCTACGAGCAGTACTTC. This codes for CASSQQYYTAYEQYF.

The chain employs TRBV20-1 and TRBJ2-3, with TRBD2 matching over 9 bases. CDR3 length: 15 amino acids. The germline CDR1 and CDR2 sequences are DFQATT and SNEGSKA (reference sequence). Unmatched junction bases numbered 5, after V lost 0 bases and J lost 4 bases. CDR3 sequence reads: CSARDGGGAADTQYF. CDR3 sequence (DNA): TGCAGTGCTAGAGATGGCGGGGGGGCGGCAGATACGCAGTATTTT.

This chain connects TRBV27 to TRBJ1-2; D not certain. Germline V CDR1 and CDR2: MNHEY, SMNVEV (reference sequence). CDR3 length equals 14 residues. The V end was cut by 5 bases, the J end by 4 bases, with 14 bases between. For the CDR3, the DNA is TGTGCCAGCAGTGGTAATCTCGCGCCCTATGGCTACACCTTC. This sequence encodes CASSGNLAPYGYTF.